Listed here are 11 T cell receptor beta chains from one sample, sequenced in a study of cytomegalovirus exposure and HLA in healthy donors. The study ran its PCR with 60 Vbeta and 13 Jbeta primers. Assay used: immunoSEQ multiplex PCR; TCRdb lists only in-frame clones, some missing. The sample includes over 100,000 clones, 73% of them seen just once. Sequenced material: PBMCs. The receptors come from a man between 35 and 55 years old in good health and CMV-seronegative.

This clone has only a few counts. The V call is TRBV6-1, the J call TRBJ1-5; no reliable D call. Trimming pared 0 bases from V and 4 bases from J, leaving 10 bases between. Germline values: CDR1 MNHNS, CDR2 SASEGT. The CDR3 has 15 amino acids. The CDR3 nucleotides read TGTGCCAGCAGTGAAGCGCCCGGTCTAAATCAGCCCCAGCATTTT. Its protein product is CASSEAPGLNQPQHF.

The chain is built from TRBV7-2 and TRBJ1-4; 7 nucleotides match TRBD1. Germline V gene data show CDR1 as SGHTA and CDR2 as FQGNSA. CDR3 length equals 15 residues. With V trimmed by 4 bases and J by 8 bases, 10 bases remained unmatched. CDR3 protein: CASSSSRQGSEKLFF. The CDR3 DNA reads TGTGCCAGCAGCTCAAGCCGACAGGGAAGCGAAAAACTGTTTTTT.

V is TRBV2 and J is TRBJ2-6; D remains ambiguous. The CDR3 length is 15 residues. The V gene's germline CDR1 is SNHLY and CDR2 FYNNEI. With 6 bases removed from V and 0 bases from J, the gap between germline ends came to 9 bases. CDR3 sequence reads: CASSSGSSGANVLTF. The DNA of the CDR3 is TGTGCCAGCAGCTCAGGATCCTCTGGGGCCAACGTCCTGACTTTC.

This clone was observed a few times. The CDR3 DNA sequence: TGTGCCAGCAGTGAATTGCGGGGTTCAGGCACAGATACGCAGTATTTT. As protein: CASSELRGSGTDTQYF. V gene TRBV6-1 combines with J gene TRBJ2-3; D perhaps matches TRBD2 (6 bases). CDR1 is MNHNS and CDR2 is SASEGT in the germline V gene. V was pared by 2 bases and J by 1 base, with 13 bases between. The CDR3 runs 16 residues.

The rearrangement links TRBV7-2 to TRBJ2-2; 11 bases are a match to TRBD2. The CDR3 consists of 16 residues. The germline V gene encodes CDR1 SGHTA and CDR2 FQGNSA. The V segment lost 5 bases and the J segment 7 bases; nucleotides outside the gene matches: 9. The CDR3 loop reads CASSALIAGGIGELFF. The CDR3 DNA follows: TGTGCCAGCAGCGCCTTAATAGCGGGGGGGATCGGGGAGCTGTTTTTT.

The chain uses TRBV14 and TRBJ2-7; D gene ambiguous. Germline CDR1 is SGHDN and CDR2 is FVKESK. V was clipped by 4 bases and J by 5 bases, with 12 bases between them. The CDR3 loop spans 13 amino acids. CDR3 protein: CASSPARHHEQYF. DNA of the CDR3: TGTGCCAGCAGCCCGGCGAGACACCACGAGCAGTACTTC.

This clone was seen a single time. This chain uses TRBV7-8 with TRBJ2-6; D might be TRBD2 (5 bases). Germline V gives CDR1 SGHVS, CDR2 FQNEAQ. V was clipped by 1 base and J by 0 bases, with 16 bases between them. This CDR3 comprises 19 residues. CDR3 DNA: TGTGCCAGCAGCTTAGTCGTGGTCGGGGAATCCTCTGGGGCCAACGTCCTGACTTTC. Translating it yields CASSLVVVGESSGANVLTF.

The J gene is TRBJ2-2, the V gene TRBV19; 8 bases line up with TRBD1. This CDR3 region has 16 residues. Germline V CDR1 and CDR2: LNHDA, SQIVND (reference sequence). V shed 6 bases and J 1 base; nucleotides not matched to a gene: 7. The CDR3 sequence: CASSIGQGVNTGELFF. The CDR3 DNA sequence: TGTGCCAGTAGCATCGGACAGGGAGTGAACACCGGGGAGCTGTTTTTT.

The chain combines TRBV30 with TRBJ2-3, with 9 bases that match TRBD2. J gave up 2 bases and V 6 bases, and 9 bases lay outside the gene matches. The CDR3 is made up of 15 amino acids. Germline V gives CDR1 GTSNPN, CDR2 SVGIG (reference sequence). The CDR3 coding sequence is TGTGCCTGCCGTGGCGGGGGGGACCCCACAGATACGCAGTATTTT. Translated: CACRGGGDPTDTQYF. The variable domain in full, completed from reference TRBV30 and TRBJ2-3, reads SQTIHQWPATLVQPVGSPLSLECTVEGTSNPNLYWYRQAAGRGLQLLFYSVGIGQISSEVPQNLSASRPQDRQFILSSKKLLLSDSGFYLCACRGGGDPTDTQYFGPGTRLTVL.

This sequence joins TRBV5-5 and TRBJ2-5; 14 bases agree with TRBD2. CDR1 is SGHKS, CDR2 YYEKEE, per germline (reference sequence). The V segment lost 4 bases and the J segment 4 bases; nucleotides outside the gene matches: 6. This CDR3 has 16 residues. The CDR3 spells CASSQTGTSGGETQYF. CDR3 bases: TGTGCCAGCAGCCAGACCGGGACTAGCGGGGGAGAGACCCAGTACTTC. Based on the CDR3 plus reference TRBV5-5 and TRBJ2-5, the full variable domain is DAGVTQSPTHLIKTRGQQVTLRCSPISGHKSVSWYQQVLGQGPQFIFQYYEKEERGRGNFPDRFSARQFPNYSSELNVNALLLGDSALYLCASSQTGTSGGETQYFGPGTRLLVL.

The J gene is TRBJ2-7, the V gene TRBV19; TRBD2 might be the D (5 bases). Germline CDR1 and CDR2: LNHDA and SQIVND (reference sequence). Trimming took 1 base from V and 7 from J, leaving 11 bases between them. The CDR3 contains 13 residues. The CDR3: CASSIASGVEQYF. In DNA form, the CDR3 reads TGTGCCAGTAGTATAGCAAGCGGCGTGGAGCAGTACTTC. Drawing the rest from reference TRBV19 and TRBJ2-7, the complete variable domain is DGGITQSPKYLFRKEGQNVTLSCEQNLNHDAMYWYRQDPGQGLRLIYYSQIVNDFQKGDIAEGYSVSREKKESFPLTVTSAQKNPTAFYLCASSIASGVEQYFGPGTRLTVT.